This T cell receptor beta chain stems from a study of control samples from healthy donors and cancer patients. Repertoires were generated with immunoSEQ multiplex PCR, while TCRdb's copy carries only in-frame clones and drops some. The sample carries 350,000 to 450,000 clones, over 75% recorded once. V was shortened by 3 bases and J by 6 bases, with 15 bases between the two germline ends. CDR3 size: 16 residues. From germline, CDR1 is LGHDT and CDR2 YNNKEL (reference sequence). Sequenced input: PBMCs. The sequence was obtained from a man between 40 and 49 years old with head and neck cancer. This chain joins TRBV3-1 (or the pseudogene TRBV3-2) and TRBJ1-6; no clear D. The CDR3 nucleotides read TGTGCCAGCAGCCAGACGGGTGCGGAGATTAATTCACCCCTCCACTTT. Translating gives CASSQTGAEINSPLHF.